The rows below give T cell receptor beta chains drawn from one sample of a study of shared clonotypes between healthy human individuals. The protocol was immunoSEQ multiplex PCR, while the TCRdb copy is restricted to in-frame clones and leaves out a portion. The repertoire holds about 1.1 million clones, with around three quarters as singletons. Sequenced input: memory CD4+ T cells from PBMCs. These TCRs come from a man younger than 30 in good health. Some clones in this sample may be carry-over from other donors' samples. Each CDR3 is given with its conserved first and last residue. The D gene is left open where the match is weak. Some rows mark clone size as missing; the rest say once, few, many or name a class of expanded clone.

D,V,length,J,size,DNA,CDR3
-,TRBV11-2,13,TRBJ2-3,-,TGTGCCAGCAGCTTAGATCCCTCGGATACGCAGTATTTT,CASSLDPSDTQYF
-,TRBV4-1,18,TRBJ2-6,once,TGCGCCAGCAGCCCCACCGGGGTGTATAACTCTGGGGCCAACGTCCTGACTTTC,CASSPTGVYNSGANVLTF
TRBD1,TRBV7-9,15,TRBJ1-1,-,TGTGCCAGCAGCCCCTGGGACAGGGAAGCGGCTGAAGCTTTCTTT,CASSPWDREAAEAFF
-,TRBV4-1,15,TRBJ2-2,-,TGCGCCAGCAGCCAAGCGGGGCCCAGCCCGCGGGAGCTGTTTTTT,CASSQAGPSPRELFF
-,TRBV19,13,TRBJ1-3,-,TGTGCCAGTAGTATAGAACCTGGAAACACCATATATTTT,CASSIEPGNTIYF
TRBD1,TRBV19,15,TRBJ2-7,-,TGTGCCAGTAGTCCCTGGACAGGGGGCTTGAACGAGCAGTACTTC,CASSPWTGGLNEQYF
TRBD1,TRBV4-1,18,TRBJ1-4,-,TGCGCCAGCAGCATCTTCCCGGGACAGAGAAACTCTAATGAAAAACTGTTTTTT,CASSIFPGQRNSNEKLFF
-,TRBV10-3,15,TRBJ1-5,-,TGTGCCATCAGTGAGCGGATGGGTAGCAATCAGCCCCAGCATTTT,CAISERMGSNQPQHF
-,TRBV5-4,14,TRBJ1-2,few,TGTGCCAGCAGCTTGGCACAAAAAACACGAGGCTACACCTTC,CASSLAQKTRGYTF
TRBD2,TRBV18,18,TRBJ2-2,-,TGTGCCAGCTCACCATCCCCCAGCGGGGGAACCAACACCGGGGAGCTGTTTTTT,CASSPSPSGGTNTGELFF
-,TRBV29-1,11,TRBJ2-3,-,TGCAGCGTTGATATTGCAGATACGCAGTATTTT,CSVDIADTQYF
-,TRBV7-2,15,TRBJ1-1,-,TGTGCCAGCAGCTTAATGGACAGTTCAATCACTGAAGCTTTCTTT,CASSLMDSSITEAFF
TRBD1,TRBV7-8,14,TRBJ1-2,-,TGTGCCAGCAGCTCCCTCGACAGGGGGTATGGCTACACCTTC,CASSSLDRGYGYTF
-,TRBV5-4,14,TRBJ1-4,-,TGTGCCAGCAGCGCAACTGCGCAAGATGAAAAACTGTTTTTT,CASSATAQDEKLFF
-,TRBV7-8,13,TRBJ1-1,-,TGTGCCAGCAGCTTTCGGGAAAACACTGAAGCTTTCTTT,CASSFRENTEAFF
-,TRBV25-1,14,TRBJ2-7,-,TGTGCCAGCAGTGAAGAGTACAGGACGGCACGTCAGTACTTC,CASSEEYRTARQYF
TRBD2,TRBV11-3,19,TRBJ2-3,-,TGTGCCAGCAGCTTCGGCAGGGGGCTAGCGGGAGGAAGCACAGATACGCAGTATTTT,CASSFGRGLAGGSTDTQYF
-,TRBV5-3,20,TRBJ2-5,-,TGTGCCAGAAGCCCAACTTACTCGCGGGGCGAAGGAGGGGGCCAAGAGACCCAGTACTTC,CARSPTYSRGEGGGQETQYF
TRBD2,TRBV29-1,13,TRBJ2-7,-,TGCAGCGTTACCGGACTTAGAGCGGGGGAGCAGTACTTC,CSVTGLRAGEQYF
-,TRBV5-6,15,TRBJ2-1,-,TGTGCCACCTCCGTGGGGTTAGTCGCAGGCAATGAGCAGTTCTTC,CATSVGLVAGNEQFF
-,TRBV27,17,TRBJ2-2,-,TGTGCCAGCAGTCTCCGGCGGACAGACGCGAACACCGGGGAGCTGTTTTTT,CASSLRRTDANTGELFF
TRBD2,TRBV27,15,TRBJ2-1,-,TGTGCCAGCAGTCGTGTGGCGGGAGGGAGGAATGAGCAGTTCTTC,CASSRVAGGRNEQFF
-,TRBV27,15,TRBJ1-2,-,TGTGCCAGCAGTCCCCGCCCCAGGGAGTGGAATGGCTACACCTTC,CASSPRPREWNGYTF
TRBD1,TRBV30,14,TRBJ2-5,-,TGTGCCTGGAGTGTACTGACAAGACAGGGGACCCAGTACTTC,CAWSVLTRQGTQYF
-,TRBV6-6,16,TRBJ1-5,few,TGTGCCAGCAGCCACACAAGACAGGCTAGCAATCAGCCCCAGCATTTT,CASSHTRQASNQPQHF
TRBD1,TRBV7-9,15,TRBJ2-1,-,TGTGCCAGCAGCTCAACAGGGGCCGCATACAATGAGCAGTTCTTC,CASSSTGAAYNEQFF
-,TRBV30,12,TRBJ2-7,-,TGTGCCTGGAGGGGAGGGGGCTACGAGCAGTACTTC,CAWRGGGYEQYF
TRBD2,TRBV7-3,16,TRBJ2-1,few,TGTGCCAGCAGCTTATATTCTAGCGGGAGTTTGGATGAGCAGTTCTTC,CASSLYSSGSLDEQFF
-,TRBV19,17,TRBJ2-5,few,TGTGCCAGTAGTATTCCACTAGAGGGAGGTGGGTGGGAGACCCAGTACTTC,CASSIPLEGGGWETQYF
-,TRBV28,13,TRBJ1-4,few,TGTGCCAGCTTAAGGGGTAATGGTGAAAAACTGTTTTTT,CASLRGNGEKLFF
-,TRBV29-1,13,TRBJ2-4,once,TGCAGCGTTGACGGACTAGCCAAAAACATTCAGTACTTC,CSVDGLAKNIQYF
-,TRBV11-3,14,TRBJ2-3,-,TGTGCCAGCAGCCCACACTCACTAGGTGGTACGCAGTATTTT,CASSPHSLGGTQYF
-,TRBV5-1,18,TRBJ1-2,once,TGCGCCAGCAGCTTGTCGACCATTTCCGGACAGCCTACCGGTGGCTACACCTTC,CASSLSTISGQPTGGYTF
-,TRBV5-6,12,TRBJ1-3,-,TGTGCCAGCAGCTTCGGCAGGGACACCATATATTTT,CASSFGRDTIYF
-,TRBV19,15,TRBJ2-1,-,TGTGCCAGTAGTATAAAGGGGAACAGGGTCCATGAGCAGTTCTTC,CASSIKGNRVHEQFF
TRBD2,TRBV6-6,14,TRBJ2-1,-,TGTGCCAGCAGTTACTCGGCGGGAGGAGTTATTCAGTTCTTC,CASSYSAGGVIQFF
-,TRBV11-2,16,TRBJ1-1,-,TGTGCCAGCAGCTTAGCCATGGTTTTGGTGAACACTGAAGCTTTCTTT,CASSLAMVLVNTEAFF
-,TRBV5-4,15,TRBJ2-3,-,TGTGCCATCTCAAGGGGTGGTGAGTTGGCAGATACGCAGTATTTT,CAISRGGELADTQYF
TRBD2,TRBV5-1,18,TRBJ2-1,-,TGCGCCAGCAGCATACGACCCGGCGGGGGTTTTGGGGACAATGAGCAGTTCTTC,CASSIRPGGGFGDNEQFF
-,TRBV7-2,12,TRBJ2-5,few,TGTGCCAGCAGCTTAAACCGAGAGACCCAGTACTTC,CASSLNRETQYF
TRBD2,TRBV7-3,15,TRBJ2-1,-,TGTGCCAGCAGCTTTGGGCCGGGAGGCGGCAATGAGCAGTTCTTC,CASSFGPGGGNEQFF
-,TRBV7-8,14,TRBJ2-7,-,TGTGCCAGCAGCTTAGTGATGGGGAACTACGAGCAGTACTTC,CASSLVMGNYEQYF
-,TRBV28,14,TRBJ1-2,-,TGTGCCAGCACTAAAGGGGGGCTCCTCGCCTTCTACACCTTC,CASTKGGLLAFYTF
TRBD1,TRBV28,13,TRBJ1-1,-,TGTGCCAGCAGTTGGGACAGGGATGCTGAAGCTTTCTTT,CASSWDRDAEAFF
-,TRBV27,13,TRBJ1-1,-,TGTGCCAGCAGTTTTATAAGGGGCACTGAAGCTTTCTTT,CASSFIRGTEAFF
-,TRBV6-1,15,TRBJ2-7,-,TGTGCCAGCAGTGAACTGGGGGGACTCACCTACGAGCAGTACTTC,CASSELGGLTYEQYF
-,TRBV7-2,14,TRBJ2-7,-,TGTGCCAGCAGCTTAGGGACACAAACATACGAGCAGTACTTC,CASSLGTQTYEQYF
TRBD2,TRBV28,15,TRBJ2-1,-,TGTGCCAGCAGTTCCGGGACTAGCTTAGGGAATGAGCAGTTCTTC,CASSSGTSLGNEQFF
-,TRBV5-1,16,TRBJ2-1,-,TGCGCCAGCAGCTTCGCAAGGGTAGCGGAGCACAATGAGCAGTTCTTC,CASSFARVAEHNEQFF
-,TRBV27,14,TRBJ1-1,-,TGTGCCAGCAGTGCTCCGGGACTGGGCACTGAAGCTTTCTTT,CASSAPGLGTEAFF
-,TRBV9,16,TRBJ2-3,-,TGTGCCAGCAGCGTAGGGTCTAGTGCACAAGTCGATACGCAGTATTTT,CASSVGSSAQVDTQYF
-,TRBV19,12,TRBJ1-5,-,TGTGCCAGTAGTATCCGGAATCAGCCCCAGCATTTT,CASSIRNQPQHF
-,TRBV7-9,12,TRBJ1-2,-,TGTGCCAGCAGCCCCTCGCCGTATGGCTACACCTTC,CASSPSPYGYTF
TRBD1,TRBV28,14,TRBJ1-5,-,TGTGCCAGCAGTTGGACAGGCTTCAATCAGCCCCAGCATTTT,CASSWTGFNQPQHF
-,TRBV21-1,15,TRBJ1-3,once,TGTGCCAGCAGCAATGGACAGGGGTCAGGAAACACCATATATTTT,CASSNGQGSGNTIYF
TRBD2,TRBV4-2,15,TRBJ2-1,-,TGTGCCAGCAGACTAGCGGGGATCTCCTACAATGAGCAGTTCTTC,CASRLAGISYNEQFF
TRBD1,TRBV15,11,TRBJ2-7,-,TGTGCCACCAGCACCGGGACAGATCAGTACTTC,CATSTGTDQYF
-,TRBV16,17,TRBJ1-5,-,TGTGCCAGCAGCCGCGAACAGGGACGTTATAGCAATCAGCCCCAGCATTTT,CASSREQGRYSNQPQHF